This TCR beta chain was documented in a study of OX40 agonist ivuxolimab in advanced cancers. A history of autoimmune disease or systemic immunosuppression excluded patients. Blood sampling was done at baseline, cycle 4 day 1, and cycle 7 day 1. Generated by immunoSEQ multiplex PCR, the TCRdb table keeps only in-frame clones and is missing some. The sample records some 57,000 clones, 70% to 90% being singletons. The V gene end was trimmed by 6 bases and the J gene end by 2 bases; junction bases not matched to a gene: 5. Germline CDR1 MDHEN, CDR2 SYDVKM. CDR3 length: 14 residues. The starting material was CD4+ or CD8+ T cells sorted from blood, obtained in a trial of the OX40 agonist ivuxolimab. This sequence joins TRBV28 and TRBJ2-3, with 7 bases identical to TRBD1. The TCR sequence derives from an adult with an advanced solid tumor such as melanoma, head and neck, liver or kidney cancer. The chain's CDR3 is CASRTGQFTDTQYF. For the CDR3, the DNA is TGTGCCAGCAGAACGGGACAGTTCACAGATACGCAGTATTTT.